The entry that follows covers one T cell receptor (beta chain) sequence. Here immunoSEQ multiplex PCR was the method, and the copy in TCRdb shows in-frame clones only, minus some. The sample contains fewer than 200,000 clones, more than 80% of which appear only once. This entry belongs to a study of control samples from healthy donors and cancer patients. The germline V gene encodes CDR1 SEHNR and CDR2 FQNEAQ (reference sequence). V lost 4 bases and J lost 6; bases outside the gene matches: 8. This CDR3 spans 15 amino acids. This chain links TRBV7-9 with TRBJ1-5; 8 bases agree with TRBD1. This TCR derives from a man aged 25 to 40 in good health. Sequencing was carried out using blood. CDR3 region: CASSSTGADGQPQHF. CDR3 in DNA: TGTGCCAGCAGCTCGACAGGGGCGGACGGTCAGCCCCAGCATTTT.